This TCR beta chain was captured in a study of control samples from healthy donors and cancer patients. V was clipped by 0 bases and J by 7 bases, with 16 bases between them. Germline CDR1 and CDR2: MRHNA and SNTAGT. The CDR3 covers 16 residues. Sequencing was performed with immunoSEQ multiplex PCR; in TCRdb, only in-frame clones are kept and a portion is missing. Of roughly 450,000 clones listed, around nine tenths are singletons. Sequencing was carried out using PBMCs. The TCR was taken from a man aged 35-49 years with head and neck cancer. V is TRBV6-4 and J is TRBJ2-1; unclear D gene. The CDR3 sequence is CASSDSVRRVENEQFF. CDR3 DNA: TGTGCCAGCAGTGACTCCGTCAGAAGGGTAGAGAATGAGCAGTTCTTC.